This TCR beta chain emerged from a study of CD8+ T cells in alopecia areata (dated by TCRdb to 2016 to 2018). With respect to the entire study: The treated patients took part in an open-label pilot trial in which moderate-to-severe alopecia areata was treated with oral tofacitinib at 5 to 10 mg twice daily. Tofacitinib was administered for 6 to 18 months, and 6 months of follow-up off drug were then conducted to assess delayed response and recurrence. The SALT score, which quantifies the percentage of affected scalp surface area, was used to measure disease severity in treated patients. High-throughput TCRbeta sequencing was used to examine T cell clonal expansion in alopecia areata in both the C3H/HeJ mouse model and human patients. In humans, TCRbeta sequencing was performed on scalp tissue and on sorted CD4+ and CD8+ peripheral blood T cells from healthy controls and from patients with patchy or totalis/universalis alopecia areata. Biopsies were taken from tofacitinib-treated patients at baseline and at 4 and 24 weeks of treatment, and a later scalp biopsy was taken in several of the tofacitinib-treated patients. Scalp clonality was compared across normal scalp (n=4), patchy alopecia areata scalp (n=8), and alopecia totalis/universalis scalp (n=8). RNA was obtained with the PAXgene miRNA kit for fixed scalp, the miRNeasy kit for PBMCs, and the RNeasy kit for mouse skin. immunoSEQ multiplex PCR using 35 Vbeta forward primers and 13 Jbeta reverse primers was used to amplify TCRbeta CDR3 regions. Paper-wide results and their limitations: Compared with normal scalp, lesional scalp had higher clonality and more expanded CD8+ clones, particularly in alopecia totalis/universalis, a pattern that suggests antigenic drive. Because the treated cohort was small and had just a single nonresponder, larger studies are needed to establish links between baseline CD8+ expansion and response. Tofacitinib significantly decreased scalp clonality and the number of expanded CD8+ clones among the top 100 scalp clones. During tofacitinib treatment, many expanded lesional clones remained in scalp and blood, and this persistence may partly explain relapse after treatment is stopped. Compared with mice, TCR sequences shared between patients were less clear, possibly partly because of HLA diversity across the patient population. Scalp TCR repertoire analysis is complicated because resident alphabeta T cells in normal human skin are also sequenced, whereas mouse skin is dominated by gammadelta T cells.

Library creation used the immunoSEQ multiplex PCR assay. RNA was extracted from all samples and reverse transcribed into cDNA, which served as template for TCR sequencing. SuperScript III was used for first-strand cDNA synthesis, primed with a 2:1 mix of oligo-dT and random hexamers. A synthetic immune receptor repertoire was used to gauge amplification bias, and whatever bias remained was removed computationally. The published analysis was carried out like this. Raw reads were preprocessed for error removal, and CDR3 was defined according to IMGT conventions as running from the conserved cysteine to phenylalanine. Clonality was computed as 1 minus the Shannon entropy, with the entropy normalized by log2 of the number of productive unique TCRs. Scalp TCRbeta sequences were cross-referenced with sorted blood CD4 and CD8 repertoires so that the CD4 or CD8 identity of scalp clones could be inferred. Entries here come from immuneACCESS through TCRdb and include only in-frame sequences with V and J called. Some clones fail to appear in such tables; in the studies checked, an unresolved V gene covers under half of the shortfall, and the cause of the remainder is unknown. D and trimming were read from the DNA, whereas the V and J calls and clone size are those reported in that table. In this sample the table shows about 180,000 clones, about 47% of which occur a single time. Of the sample, roughly a tenth is held by the ten largest clones.

The sample's treatment or condition, from its label and the paper: oral pan-JAK inhibitor, 5-10 mg twice daily. Peripheral blood and lesional scalp punch biopsies were obtained from patients with alopecia areata. PBMCs were isolated by density centrifugation and stained for CD3, CD4 and CD8, after which CD4+ and CD8+ T cells were sorted on a FACSAria. This clone has more than one count but fewer than ten. The antigen it binds to is not known. Base qualities are missing; no much larger clone stands one base away. CDR1 and CDR2 were assigned from the germline V gene as SNHLY and FYNNEI. Cut back by 2 bases and 1 base, the V and J ends lie 12 bases apart. Inclusive of the bounding cysteine and phenylalanine, the CDR3 is 16 residues long. The retained sequence is limited to the CDR3, 48 bases, with the frame set at the first base.

Recombination linked TRBV2 to TRBJ2-4, and possibly TRBD1, on 5 matching bases. This TCR was recovered from a human donor with alopecia areata. Sequenced here: CD8+ T cells sorted from blood, sampled at week 52, from a patient treated with tofacitinib. The CDR3 reads CASSERIGAAKNIQYF. The nucleotide sequence reads TGTGCCAGCAGTGAAAGGATAGGGGCGGCCAAAAACATTCAGTACTTC.